One and the same sample provided the 25 T cell receptor beta chains below, sequenced in a study of tumor-infiltrating lymphocytes in primary liver carcinoma. The researchers produced TCR beta cDNA from roughly 500 ng total RNA with a constant-region primer. Library construction for TCR beta comprised three nested multiplex PCR rounds performed with slightly modified ARM-PCR. In the first two PCR rounds, TRBV1-TRBV30 forward primers were paired with a C-beta reverse primer, and each round lasted approximately 9 cycles. TCRdb ran MiXCR on the multiplex PCR reads and lists one entry per CDR3 protein. Of 24,000 or so distinct CDR3 sequences listed, approximately 71% are singletons. Unsorted bulk tissue, roughly 20-32 mg of it, served as the source for co-extraction of RNA and DNA. Sequencing input: liver tumor tissue from sampling region 5. As to subset: tumor region T5, tumor centre. Every receptor here comes from a woman aged 25-40 years with primary liver carcinoma and hepatitis B virus infection.

Turning to this clonotype: The junction and the germline gene differ at one end; a read error may be behind it. The rearrangement links TRBV29-1 to TRBJ2-5; TRBD1 is a possible D gene (5 bases). The CDR3 is made up of 16 amino acids. Germline V gene sequence: CDR1 SQVTM, CDR2 ANQGSEA. CDR3 in DNA: TGCGGCGATGAAGCCTCCCGGTTAGGGGTCCAAGAGAGCCAGTACTTC. Residues: CGDEASRLGVQESQYF.

A note on this clonotype: One junction end disagrees with the germline gene, perhaps due to a read error. J is TRBJ2-5 and V is TRBV11-2; D is undetermined. Germline V lookup: CDR1 SGHAT, CDR2 FQNNGV. This CDR3 is 12 amino acids long. The CDR3 is CASSLDRETQHF. CDR3 nucleotide sequence: TGTGCTAGCAGCTTAGATCGTGAGACTCAGCACTTC.

This clonotype was recorded only once. The CDR3 end shows no conserved phenylalanine or tryptophan, and so a read error is likely. V and J are TRBV11-1 and TRBJ2-2, with 7 bases lining up with TRBD2. Per the germline V gene, CDR1 is SGHAT and CDR2 is FQDESV (reference sequence). The CDR3 runs 16 residues. This chain's CDR3 is CAISRIMAGVSGELFC. In DNA form, the CDR3 reads TGTGCCATCAGCAGGATTATGGCGGGAGTGTCCGGGGAGCTGTTTTGT.

This chain uses TRBV6-1 with TRBJ2-7; 9 positions agree with TRBD1. In germline, CDR1 is MNHNS, CDR2 SASEGT. The CDR3 spans 15 residues. The junction had 10 bases not matched to a gene; V was cut back by 5 bases and J by 5 bases. Here the CDR3 DNA reads TGTGCCAGCAGTCATGCTGGGACAGGGATGCACGAGCAGTACTTC. It codes for CASSHAGTGMHEQYF.

In this sample, this clonotype turned up many times. The CDR3 region is CASIGDRTYEQYF. The CDR3 region has the DNA TGTGCCAGCATAGGGGACAGGACCTACGAGCAGTACTTC. This sequence joins TRBV11-2 and TRBJ2-7, with TRBD1 matching 8 bases. The V gene's germline CDR1 is SGHAT and CDR2 FQNNGV. The CDR3 contains 13 residues. Trimming at V came to 7 bases and at J to 2 bases, leaving 4 bases not matched to a gene.

Comment on this clonotype: The missing conserved phenylalanine or tryptophan at the end of this CDR3 makes a read error likely. This rearrangement joins TRBV28 to TRBJ2-3; D perhaps matches TRBD1 (5 bases). The CDR3 is 17 residues long. CDR1 and CDR2 from the germline V gene are MDHEN and SYDVKM. The chain's CDR3 is CANSFDSMRWGTDTQYL. As DNA, the CDR3 is TGTGCCAACAGTTTCGACAGTATGAGGTGGGGCACAGATACGCAGTATTTG.

As to this clonotype: Likely a read error: the CDR3 ends without its conserved phenylalanine or tryptophan. This chain uses TRBV4-3 with TRBJ2-7, with D possibly being TRBD2 (6 bases). The CDR3 length is 15 residues. V lost 2 bases to trimming and J lost 9 bases, with 20 bases between them. The germline V gene encodes CDR1 LGHNA and CDR2 YSLEER. In DNA, the CDR3 is TGCGCCAGCAGCCAAACCTCTAATAGCGGAGGTGTGCAGTACTTA. It yields the protein CASSQTSNSGGVQYL.

This clonotype has a single count. The chain has TRBV11-2 and TRBJ2-1; 8 bases are a match to TRBD2. CDR1 and CDR2 (germline): SGHAT, FQNNGV. CDR3 length: 16 residues. J was trimmed by 6 bases and V by 6 bases; bases with no gene match: 13. The CDR3 coding sequence is TGTGCCAGCAGGGTTAGTAACGGGAGGGCTGGCAATGAGCAGTTCTTC. It yields the protein CASRVSNGRAGNEQFF. Looking up the rest from reference TRBV11-2 and TRBJ2-1 gives the full variable domain: EAGVAQSPRYKIIEKRQSVAFWCNPISGHATLYWYQQILGQGPKLLIQFQNNGVVDDSQLPKDRFSAERLKGVDSTLKIQPAKLEDSAVYLCASRVSNGRAGNEQFFGPGTRLTVL.

In its sample, this clonotype ranks as large. The chain uses TRBV6-5 and TRBJ1-1; perhaps TRBD1 as D (6 bases). The CDR3 has 16 residues. With 2 bases removed from V and 5 bases from J, the gap between germline ends came to 18 bases. Germline CDR1 MNHEY, CDR2 SVGAGI. As DNA, the CDR3 is TGTGCCAGCAGTTACGGGGGCAGCGGAAGAGGAACTGAAGCTTTCTTT. This codes for CASSYGGSGRGTEAFF.

The chain uses TRBV29-1 and TRBJ2-5, with D maybe TRBD2 (6 bases). The CDR3 extends over 15 amino acids. Germline V CDR1 and CDR2: SQVTM, ANQGSEA. The V end was cut by 4 bases, the J end by 9 bases, with 24 bases between. In DNA form, the CDR3 reads TGCAGCGTTGGAACCGAAAGGGGAGTGAGGGAGGCCCAGTACTTC. Its protein is CSVGTERGVREAQYF.

Remarks on this clonotype: Relative to the germline gene, one junction end is altered; a read error may explain this. The chain has TRBV4-3 and TRBJ2-3, with D unclear. Per the germline V gene, CDR1 is LGHNA and CDR2 is YSLEER. This CDR3 region has 18 residues. The CDR3 DNA is TGCGCCACCAGCCAGTCGGTCTGCCTGGGTGATCCCGATGATACGGAGTATTTT. Encoded protein: CATSQSVCLGDPDDTEYF.

Notes on this clonotype: The junction departs from germline at one end; a sequencing error may be responsible. This rearrangement joins TRBV11-2 to TRBJ2-2; D gene uncertain. The germline CDR1 and CDR2 sequences are SGHAT and FQNNGV. The CDR3 sequence is 16 residues long. In DNA form, the CDR3 reads TGTACCAGCAGCTTAGTTGGGTTCGCGAACATCGGGGAGCTGTTTTTT. It translates to CTSSLVGFANIGELFF.

Comments on this clonotype: One junction end does not reproduce the germline sequence, and a read error may be involved. DNA for the CDR3: TGTGGCAGCAGTTTTTTGGGGCTAGCGGGAGCTGGCGAGCAGTACTTC. Protein: CGSSFLGLAGAGEQYF. V is TRBV28 and J is TRBJ2-7; 10 nucleotides agree with TRBD2. The length of the CDR3 is 16 residues. Germline CDR1 MDHEN, CDR2 SYDVKM.

Sample share makes this clonotype medium-sized (0.01 to 0.1%). The genes are TRBV6-5 and TRBJ2-1; TRBD2 agrees at 13 bases. Per the germline V gene, CDR1 is MNHEY and CDR2 is SVGAGI. The CDR3 runs 16 residues. Trimming at V came to 2 bases and at J to 6 bases, leaving 4 bases not matched to a gene. In nucleotides, the CDR3 is TGTGCCAGCAGTTACGCCGGGACTAGCGGGACCAATGAGCAGTTCTTC. This codes for CASSYAGTSGTNEQFF.

In the case of this clonotype: The junction departs from germline at one end; a sequencing error may be responsible. CDR3 in DNA: TGTGCCAGCGTACTGTCTAGCGAATACGAGCGGTACTTC. Its protein product is CASVLSSEYERYF. The genes are TRBV11-2 and TRBJ2-7; a possible D gene is TRBD2 (6 bases). The germline V gene encodes CDR1 SGHAT and CDR2 FQNNGV. The CDR3 is made up of 13 amino acids.

To note about this clonotype: A junction boundary mismatches the germline segment, possibly from a read error. V is TRBV6-5 and J is TRBJ2-2; the D gene could be TRBD1 or TRBD2 (5 bases each). The CDR3 extends over 15 amino acids. CDR1 is MNHEY and CDR2 is SVGAGI in the germline V gene. The CDR3 reads CASSPRTWSIGDLFF. In nucleotides, the CDR3 is TGTGCCAGCAGTCCGCGGACATGGTCCATCGGGGATCTGTTTTTT.

About this clonotype: At one of its ends the junction is not consistent with the germline gene, which may arise from a read error. V gene TRBV4-3 combines with J gene TRBJ1-2; maybe TRBD1 (5 bases). Germline assignment: CDR1 LGHNA and CDR2 YSLEER. CDR3 size: 20 residues. The CDR3 nucleotides read TGCGTCAGCAGCCAATGCGAAGGAAGGGGCAGGACCGCTACTAACTGTGGCTACACCTTC. Amino acids: CVSSQCEGRGRTATNCGYTF.

Turning to this clonotype: Likely a read error: the CDR3 ends without its conserved phenylalanine or tryptophan. The genes are TRBV11-2 and TRBJ2-2; D is perhaps TRBD1 (5 bases). The CDR3 spans 12 residues. The ends were cut back, 5 bases at V and 12 bases at J, with 13 bases in the middle. CDR1 and CDR2 (germline): SGHAT, FQNNGV. CDR3 DNA sequence: TGTGCCAGCAGCGCGGAGTACAGGAAGCTGTTTCTT. Protein: CASSAEYRKLFL.

With regard to this clonotype: Germline and junction disagree at one end, which may indicate a read error. This rearrangement joins TRBV11-2 to TRBJ2-3; D is perhaps TRBD2 (6 bases). The CDR3 contains 13 residues. In germline, CDR1 is SGHAT, CDR2 FQNNGV. CDR3 region: CVSSLALGDTQYF. Written as DNA, the CDR3 is TGTGTCAGCAGCCTAGCGCTAGGGGATACACAGTATTTT.

On this clonotype: This CDR3 fails to terminate in the conserved phenylalanine or tryptophan, so it likely reflects a read error. The chain employs TRBV10-1 and TRBJ2-2; D uncertain. Trimming left V 6 bases short and J 2 bases short, with 7 bases between. Germline V gene lookup returns CDR1 WNHNN and CDR2 SYGVQD (reference sequence). The CDR3 is 13 residues long. The CDR3 region is CASSHRNTGELFS. The DNA for the CDR3 is TGCGCCAGCAGCCACAGAAACACCGGGGAGCTGTTTTCT.

By sample share, this clonotype is medium-sized. This rearrangement joins TRBV4-1 to TRBJ2-3; possibly TRBD2 for D (5 bases). This CDR3 has 17 residues. Germline V gene data show CDR1 as MGHRA and CDR2 as YSYEKL. Between the trimmed V and J ends, which lost 1 base and 5 bases, there was a span of 19 bases. This chain's CDR3 is CASSQVVTTSGVDTQYF. CDR3 nucleotides: TGCGCCAGCAGCCAAGTCGTAACTACCAGCGGCGTAGATACGCAGTATTTT.

At least ten counts were recorded for this clonotype. The rearrangement uses TRBV28 and TRBJ2-1; 10 nucleotides align to TRBD2. The CDR3 extends over 15 amino acids. Germline lookup yields CDR1 MDHEN and CDR2 SYDVKM. V dropped 5 bases and J dropped 6; count of bases not matched to a gene: 7. CDR3 in amino acids: CASSTIAGGGNEQFF. In nucleotides, the CDR3 is TGTGCCAGCAGTACGATAGCGGGAGGAGGCAATGAGCAGTTCTTC.

The genes are TRBV12-3 or TRBV12-4 and TRBJ2-3, with a tentative D call TRBD2 (5 bases). The CDR3 spans 15 residues. Between the trimmed V and J ends, which lost 3 bases and 8 bases, there was a span of 18 bases. CDR3: CASSFPPPSMGTQYF. As DNA, the CDR3 is TGTGCCAGCAGTTTTCCCCCTCCTAGCATGGGTACGCAGTATTTT.

The J gene is TRBJ2-7, the V gene TRBV4-3, with TRBD2 identical over 7 bases. Germline trimming cut 7 bases from V and 3 bases from J; bases unmatched to any gene: 21. Germline V gene sequence: CDR1 LGHNA, CDR2 YSLEER. This CDR3 is built from 18 residues. CDR3 in amino acids: CASNQTVTGGHISYEQYF. The DNA of the CDR3 is TGCGCCAGCAATCAAACTGTGACGGGGGGTCACATTAGCTACGAGCAGTACTTC.

As regards this clonotype: One end of the junction varies from germline; a read error may be responsible. In DNA form, the CDR3 reads TGCAGCGCCATAAGGGACAACAATGAGCCGTTCTTC. Translated, it gives CSAIRDNNEPFF. V gene TRBV29-1 combines with J gene TRBJ2-1; maybe TRBD1 (6 bases). The CDR3 is 12 amino acids. The germline gives CDR1 SQVTM, CDR2 ANQGSEA.